These 24 T cell receptor beta chains were sequenced from one sample in a study of blood T cell repertoires in COVID-19. Some clones are missing from TCRdb's copy, which holds only in-frame ones; the method was immunoSEQ multiplex PCR. Here the sample spans 250,000 to 350,000 clones, 85% to 90% being singletons. Sequencing was done on a sample of PBMCs or T cells enriched from blood (not recorded which). The receptors originated from a woman aged 18 to 35 with acute COVID-19.

Only one count was recorded for this clone. The chain joins TRBV28 to TRBJ2-5; 12 bases map to TRBD2. J was trimmed by 13 bases and V by 3 bases; bases with no gene match: 9. Germline-derived CDR1 and CDR2 are MDHEN and SYDVKM. The CDR3 contains 14 residues. CDR3 sequence reads: CASSFVLAGGRRYF. The CDR3 DNA reads TGTGCCAGCAGTTTTGTACTAGCGGGAGGCCGCCGGTACTTC.

The chain couples TRBV3-1 (or the pseudogene TRBV3-2) to TRBJ2-7, with D unclear. Per germline, CDR1 LGHDT and CDR2 YNNKEL (reference sequence). Trimming removed 1 base from V and 0 bases from J, with 4 bases in between. The CDR3 contains 13 residues. CDR3 amino acids: CASSQVSSYEQYF. The CDR3 DNA reads TGTGCCAGCAGCCAAGTATCCTCCTACGAGCAGTACTTC.

The rearrangement uses TRBV5-8 and TRBJ1-6, with D maybe TRBD1 (5 bases). V was clipped by 4 bases and J by 7 bases, with 15 bases between them. The CDR3 consists of 15 residues. CDR1 is SGHTS and CDR2 is YDEGEE in the germline V gene. The CDR3 spells CASSPWGVRNSPLHF. DNA for the CDR3: TGTGCCAGCAGCCCGTGGGGGGTTAGGAATTCACCCCTCCACTTT.

This clone has more than one count but fewer than ten. This chain connects TRBV5-6 to TRBJ2-3, with 11 bases identical to TRBD2. J was trimmed by 6 bases and V by 2 bases; bases with no gene match: 2. Germline V gene data show CDR1 as SGHDT and CDR2 as YYEEEE. The CDR3 runs to 14 residues. The CDR3 DNA sequence: TGTGCCAGCAGCTTTACTAGCGGGAGTGATACGCAGTATTTT. Protein: CASSFTSGSDTQYF.

CDR3 nucleotide sequence: TGTGCCAGCAGCGAGGACAGGCTCGCCAATTCACCCCTCCACTTT. Its translation is CASSEDRLANSPLHF. This chain connects TRBV11-3 to TRBJ1-6; TRBD1 matches 7 bases. The CDR3 is 15 amino acids. V was clipped by 5 bases and J by 7 bases; unmatched bases: 8. In germline, CDR1 is SGHNT, CDR2 YENEEA.

This chain links TRBV6-1 with TRBJ1-5; TRBD1 might be the D (5 bases). With 2 bases removed from V and 3 bases from J, the gap between germline ends came to 14 bases. The CDR3 sequence is 16 residues long. CDR1 and CDR2 (germline): MNHNS, SASEGT. CDR3 amino acids: CASSEYGQGLNQPQHF. The CDR3 DNA reads as TGTGCCAGCAGTGAATATGGTCAGGGTCTCAATCAGCCCCAGCATTTT.

The rearrangement links TRBV9 to TRBJ1-1, with 9 bases identical to TRBD1. The CDR3 covers 18 residues. The trim removed 8 bases at V and 0 bases at J, leaving 17 bases unmatched. The germline V gene has CDR1 SGDLS and CDR2 YYNGEE. The CDR3 sequence: CASSPGQGYAGVNTEAFF. The CDR3 region has the DNA TGTGCCAGTTCACCGGGACAGGGCTACGCAGGAGTGAACACTGAAGCTTTCTTT.

The CDR3 is CASSSTGPGTDTQYF. CDR3 DNA sequence: TGCGCCAGCAGCTCGACAGGGCCAGGCACAGATACGCAGTATTTT. This chain joins TRBV5-1 and TRBJ2-3; 7 bases match TRBD1. This CDR3 region has 15 residues. The V gene end was trimmed by 3 bases and the J gene end by 1 base; junction bases not matched to a gene: 5. Germline-derived CDR1 and CDR2 are SGHRS and YFSETQ.

The V gene is TRBV7-9, the J gene TRBJ2-3, with TRBD2 identical over 8 bases. The trim removed 0 bases at V and 2 bases at J, leaving 10 bases unmatched. The CDR3 is 18 amino acids. Germline CDR1 is SEHNR and CDR2 is FQNEAQ (reference sequence). In DNA form, the CDR3 reads TGTGCCAGCAGCTTAGCAGGAGGGAGCGGGAGACTCACAGATACGCAGTATTTT. It yields the protein CASSLAGGSGRLTDTQYF.

Here the CDR3 DNA reads TGTGCCAGCAGCCTTAATACCGGACAGGGGGTCTCCTACGAGCAGTACTTC. Translation gives CASSLNTGQGVSYEQYF. The chain is built from TRBV7-6 and TRBJ2-7; 10 bases agree with TRBD1. V lost 5 bases and J lost 0; bases outside the gene matches: 10. The CDR3 contains 17 residues. Germline V lookup: CDR1 SGHVS, CDR2 FNYEAQ. Together with reference TRBV7-6 and TRBJ2-7, the CDR3 gives the full variable domain: GAGVSQSPRYKVTKRGQDVALRCDPISGHVSLYWYRQALGQGPEFLTYFNYEAQQDKSGLPNDRFSAERPEGSISTLTIQRTEQRDSAMYRCASSLNTGQGVSYEQYFGPGTRLTVT.

CDR3 in amino acids: CASSQGPAGGRGYEQYF. The CDR3, as DNA: TGTGCCAGCAGCCAAGGTCCAGCGGGAGGAAGGGGCTACGAGCAGTACTTC. The genes are TRBV3-1 (or the pseudogene TRBV3-2) and TRBJ2-7; 9 nucleotides line up with TRBD2. This CDR3 contains 17 residues. The germline V gene has CDR1 LGHDT and CDR2 YNNKEL (reference sequence). Trimming removed 1 base from V and 3 bases from J; junction bases left unmatched: 10.

This sequence joins TRBV2 and TRBJ2-1, with TRBD1 matching over 10 bases. Germline CDR1 reads SNHLY; CDR2 reads FYNNEI. The CDR3 has 18 residues. The V gene end was trimmed by 6 bases and the J gene end by 0 bases; junction bases not matched to a gene: 11. CDR3 coding DNA: TGTGCCAGCAGCCTCATGGGGACAGGGGTTAGCTCCTACAATGAGCAGTTCTTC. It encodes CASSLMGTGVSSYNEQFF.

This chain connects TRBV10-3 to TRBJ1-2; 11 nucleotides agree with TRBD1. J was trimmed by 4 bases and V by 2 bases; bases with no gene match: 3. This CDR3 comprises 15 residues. CDR1 and CDR2 (germline): ENHRY, SYGVKD. The CDR3, as DNA: TGTGCCATCAGTGAGGGGACAGGGGGAATCTATGGCTACACCTTC. Translating gives CAISEGTGGIYGYTF.

On this clone: One end of the junction fails to match germline, which may point to a read error. The rearrangement joins TRBV6-1 to TRBJ1-5; D is uncertain. This CDR3 is 16 amino acids long. Germline lookup yields CDR1 MNHNS and CDR2 SASEGT. CDR3 sequence (DNA): TGTGCCAGCAGAGAAGTAGCGGGATCTAGCAATCAGCCCCAGCATTTT. Protein: CASREVAGSSNQPQHF.

The gene calls are TRBV2 and TRBJ2-2, with TRBD1 as a possible D gene (6 bases). The CDR3 contains 16 residues. CDR1 and CDR2 (germline): SNHLY, FYNNEI. V shed 4 bases and J shed 6 bases, with 18 bases lying between them. CDR3 DNA sequence: TGTGCCAGCAGTGCGCAACCCGGACAGCGCGCCGGGGAGCTGTTTTTT. This encodes CASSAQPGQRAGELFF.

J is TRBJ1-2 and V is TRBV2; D unresolved. V was clipped by 0 bases and J by 2 bases, with 10 bases between them. Per germline, CDR1 SNHLY and CDR2 FYNNEI. The CDR3 totals 15 residues. The CDR3: CASSEAGGENYGYTF. CDR3 DNA sequence: TGTGCCAGCAGTGAAGCAGGTGGGGAGAACTATGGCTACACCTTC.

The rearrangement uses TRBV19 and TRBJ1-2, with D uncertain. CDR3 size: 14 residues. CDR1 is LNHDA, CDR2 SQIVND, per germline (reference sequence). V was shortened by 3 bases and J by 0 bases, with 8 bases between the two germline ends. For the CDR3, the DNA is TGTGCCAGTAGTATGGGCAGTCCTAACTATGGCTACACCTTC. Its protein is CASSMGSPNYGYTF.

J is TRBJ2-3 and V is TRBV4-2; TRBD2 matches at 9 bases. V gave up 0 bases and J gave up 6 bases; unmatched junction bases: 7. Looked up from germline, CDR1 is LGHNA and CDR2 is YNFKEQ. The CDR3 has 16 residues. CDR3 sequence: CASSQEQASGKDTQYF. CDR3 DNA: TGTGCCAGCAGCCAAGAACAGGCTAGCGGGAAGGATACGCAGTATTTT.

This chain connects TRBV12-3 or TRBV12-4 to TRBJ2-1; D is uncertain. Deletions cut 5 bases from V and 8 bases from J, with 13 bases between. The CDR3 spans 13 residues. This CDR3 is CASSKSTGDEQFF. In DNA, the CDR3 is TGTGCCAGCAGTAAAAGTACGGGTGATGAGCAGTTCTTC.

This clone was detected a few times. The chain has TRBV28 and TRBJ1-5; TRBD1 matches at 11 bases. This CDR3 contains 16 residues. V lost 7 bases and J lost 4; bases outside the gene matches: 9. The germline V gene has CDR1 MDHEN and CDR2 SYDVKM. The CDR3 coding sequence is TGTGCCAGCAACCCCAGGGGGGACAGGGGGAATCAGCCCCAGCATTTT. This gives the protein CASNPRGDRGNQPQHF.

This clone showed up just a few times. The V and J genes are TRBV4-2 and TRBJ1-2, with D maybe TRBD1 (5 bases). V lost 0 bases to trimming and J lost 7 bases, with 15 bases between them. This CDR3 region has 15 residues. The germline V gene encodes CDR1 LGHNA and CDR2 YNFKEQ. In DNA, the CDR3 is TGTGCCAGCAGCCAAGATGCGGGGACCTGGGCTGGCTACACCTTC. Translating it yields CASSQDAGTWAGYTF.

This chain connects TRBV18 to TRBJ2-3; weak D call: TRBD2 (5 bases). The CDR3 is made up of 14 amino acids. In germline, CDR1 is KGHSH, CDR2 LQKENI. Trimming removed 3 bases at V and 2 bases at J, with 9 bases between. The CDR3 reads CASSPQRSTDTQYF. The CDR3 nucleotides are TGTGCCAGCTCACCTCAGCGGTCCACAGATACGCAGTATTTT.

This sequence joins TRBV9 and TRBJ2-1, with 7 bases fitting TRBD1. The CDR3 runs 15 residues. V was clipped by 0 bases and J by 8 bases; unmatched bases: 8. CDR1 and CDR2 from the germline V gene are SGDLS and YYNGEE. The CDR3 region has the DNA TGTGCCAGCAGCGTAGCTTTACAGGGGATGTATGAGCAGTTCTTC. Translated, it gives CASSVALQGMYEQFF.

The chain links TRBV25-1 to TRBJ1-4; 8 bases fit TRBD1. The J segment lost 3 bases and the V segment lost 3 bases, leaving 3 bases of the junction unmatched. The CDR3 totals 15 residues. Per germline, CDR1 MGHDK and CDR2 SYGVNS. The chain's CDR3 is CASSDNRGSNEKLFF. CDR3 DNA: TGTGCCAGCAGTGATAACAGGGGGTCTAATGAAAAACTGTTTTTT. Supplemented by reference TRBV25-1 and TRBJ1-4, the full variable domain reads EADIYQTPRYLVIGTGKKITLECSQTMGHDKMYWYQQDPGMELHLIHYSYGVNSTEKGDLSSESTVSRIRTEHFPLTLESARPSHTSQYLCASSDNRGSNEKLFFGSGTQLSVL.